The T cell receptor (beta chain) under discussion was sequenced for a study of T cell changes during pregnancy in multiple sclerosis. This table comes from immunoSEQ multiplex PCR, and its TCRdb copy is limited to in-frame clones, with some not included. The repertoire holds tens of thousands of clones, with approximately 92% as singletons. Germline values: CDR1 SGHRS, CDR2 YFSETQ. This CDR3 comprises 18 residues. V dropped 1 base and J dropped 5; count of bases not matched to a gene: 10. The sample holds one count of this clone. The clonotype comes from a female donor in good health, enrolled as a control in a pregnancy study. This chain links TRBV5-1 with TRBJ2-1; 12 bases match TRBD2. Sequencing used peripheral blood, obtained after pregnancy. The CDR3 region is CASSLLLAGGFRDNEQFF. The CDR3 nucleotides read TGCGCCAGCAGCTTGTTACTAGCGGGAGGTTTTCGGGACAATGAGCAGTTCTTC. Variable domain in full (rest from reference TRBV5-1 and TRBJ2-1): KAGVTQTPRYLIKTRGQQVTLSCSPISGHRSVSWYQQTPGQGLQFLFEYFSETQRNKGNFPGRFSGRQFSNSRSEMNVSTLELGDSALYLCASSLLLAGGFRDNEQFFGPGTRLTVL.